This T cell receptor beta chain was observed in a study of blood T cell repertoires in COVID-19. Study at large: From the United States, Italy and Spain came samples of acute and convalescent COVID-19. T cells, B-cell-depleted T cells, or PBMCs provided the cDNA or gDNA that served as material.

The V segment lost 2 bases and the J segment 4 bases; nucleotides outside the gene matches: 10. The CDR3 is 16 residues long. From germline, CDR1 is MDHEN and CDR2 SYDVKM. Original processing methods: Amplifying reference gene primers gave estimates of nucleated cell counts. Profiled with immunoSEQ multiplex PCR; TCRdb holds only in-frame clones, not every one. Clone size and the V and J calls come from that table; the DNA yielded D and trimming. Of about 200,000 clones in the sample, 85% to 90% were seen once. Sequences were obtained from peripheral blood. The receptor comes from a man between 18 and 35 years old with active or convalescent COVID-19. This chain links TRBV28 with TRBJ1-2; TRBD1 matches at 7 bases. The CDR3 region is CASSLRTDRDIYGYTF. Written as DNA, the CDR3 is TGTGCCAGCAGTTTACGAACCGACAGGGATATCTATGGCTACACCTTC.